This is a list of T cell receptor beta chains from one sample in a study of blood T cell repertoires in COVID-19. Assay used: immunoSEQ multiplex PCR; TCRdb lists only in-frame clones, some missing. The sample has hundreds of thousands of clones, approximately 90% seen once. The sequencing sample was made of PBMCs or T cells enriched from blood (not recorded which). Every receptor here comes from a middle-aged man who had recovered from COVID-19. Both conserved end residues are part of each CDR3. A D gene is named only where the DNA matches it firmly. Expanded clones are given a class, and other clones once, few, many or no size at all.

NA,TRBJ2-7,NA,TRBV14,TGTGCCAGCAGCCAAGGAAAAGGGGGAATGTCCTACGAGCAGTACTTC,CASSQGKGGMSYEQYF
NA,TRBJ1-4,NA,TRBV4-2,TGTGCCAGCAGCCAAGATCTCGCAGCAACTAATGAAAAACTGTTTTTT,CASSQDLAATNEKLFF
NA,TRBJ2-2,NA,TRBV4-3,TGCGCCAGCAGCCAAGGGCCTCCCCTTAACACCGGGGAGCTGTTTTTT,CASSQGPPLNTGELFF
NA,TRBJ1-2,NA,TRBV12-3/TRBV12-4,TGTGCCAGCAGTTTGGGGGGGCGTTATGGCTACACCTTC,CASSLGGRYGYTF
NA,TRBJ2-1,TRBD2,TRBV5-1,TGCGCCAGCAGCGCCGCTAGCGGCCTATCCTACAATGAGCAGTTCTTC,CASSAASGLSYNEQFF
NA,TRBJ1-5,NA,TRBV30,TGTGCCTGGAGTCTCAACTCAGGGGGCAATCAGCCCCAGCATTTT,CAWSLNSGGNQPQHF
NA,TRBJ2-7,NA,TRBV29-1,TGCAGCGTTGAAGGGGCACTCTACGAGCAGTACTTC,CSVEGALYEQYF
NA,TRBJ1-5,NA,TRBV12-3/TRBV12-4,TGTGCCAGCAGTCCAGGGTCTATTCAGCCCCAGCATTTT,CASSPGSIQPQHF
once,TRBJ2-7,TRBD1,TRBV29-1,TGCAGCGTTCTTTCCCCGGGACAGAGAACCCCGGGCGCCTACGAGCAGTACTTC,CSVLSPGQRTPGAYEQYF
NA,TRBJ2-1,NA,TRBV19,TGTGCCAGTAGTTCTCCAGGGACTCCCAAGGGAAATGAGCAGTTCTTC,CASSSPGTPKGNEQFF
few,TRBJ2-3,NA,TRBV20-1,TGCAGTGCGCGGAGGGATACGCAGTATTTT,CSARRDTQYF
NA,TRBJ2-6,NA,TRBV2,TGTGCCAGCAGCCTTGACAATCCCGGGGCCAACGTCCTGACTTTC,CASSLDNPGANVLTF
NA,TRBJ1-1,NA,TRBV5-4,TGTGCCAGCAGCTTGGATCAGGGGAGGGTAGGGACTGAAGCTTTCTTT,CASSLDQGRVGTEAFF
NA,TRBJ2-3,TRBD2,TRBV4-1,TGCGCCAGCAGCCAAGAGCAGCGGGGGGAGACAGATACGCAGTATTTT,CASSQEQRGETDTQYF
NA,TRBJ2-7,NA,TRBV30,TGTGCCTGGAGTGTCGGGGTTTACGAGCAGTACTTC,CAWSVGVYEQYF
NA,TRBJ1-1,NA,TRBV3-1/TRBV3-2,TGTGCCAGCAGCCAATTTGTGACCTCGGGGAACACTGAAGCTTTCTTT,CASSQFVTSGNTEAFF
NA,TRBJ2-1,TRBD1,TRBV18,TGTGCCAGCTGTACCGGGACAGGGGCCCGGAATGAGCAGTTCTTC,CASCTGTGARNEQFF
NA,TRBJ2-2,NA,TRBV6-2/TRBV6-3,TGTGCCAGCAGCGGGGGCCGAACCGGGGAGCTGTTTTTT,CASSGGRTGELFF
NA,TRBJ2-7,TRBD1,TRBV2,TGTGCCAGCTCGCCCGGGACAGGGGGCTACGAGCAGTACTTC,CASSPGTGGYEQYF
NA,TRBJ2-5,TRBD1,TRBV7-9,TGTGCCAGCAGCTTCGGACAGGAAGCCGTGGAGACCCAGTACTTC,CASSFGQEAVETQYF
NA,TRBJ2-1,TRBD2,TRBV28,TGTGCCAGCAGTCCCCACTCTAGGACTAGCGGGAGGGCTTGGAATGAGCAGTTCTTC,CASSPHSRTSGRAWNEQFF
NA,TRBJ2-7,TRBD2,TRBV7-2,TGTGCCAGCAGCTTAGCTTGGCTAGCGGGGGGCAAATCCTACGAGCAGTACTTC,CASSLAWLAGGKSYEQYF
NA,TRBJ2-2,TRBD1,TRBV18,TGTGCCAGCTCCTCATTAAAGCCCGGACAGGGGGCGCGGACCGGGGAGCTGTTTTTT,CASSSLKPGQGARTGELFF
NA,TRBJ1-1,TRBD1,TRBV19,TGTGCCAGTAGTCAACAGGGGTTTGGCACTGAAGCTTTCTTT,CASSQQGFGTEAFF
NA,TRBJ2-1,NA,TRBV12-3/TRBV12-4,TGTGCCAGCACGGAGGACTCCTACAATGAGCAGTTCTTC,CASTEDSYNEQFF
NA,TRBJ1-3,TRBD1,TRBV7-8,TGTGCCAGCAGCGGGTCCACAGGGGTCTTAGGAAACACCATATATTTT,CASSGSTGVLGNTIYF
NA,TRBJ1-2,NA,TRBV2,TGTGCCAGCACTCAGAACAGGCCCAACTATGGCTACACCTTC,CASTQNRPNYGYTF
NA,TRBJ1-1,NA,TRBV3-1/TRBV3-2,TGTGCCAGCAGCCCTCGTCTCGGGGGTGAAGCTTTCTTT,CASSPRLGGEAFF
NA,TRBJ1-2,TRBD1,TRBV18,TGTGCCAGCTCACCCCGCGACAGGGACTATGGCTACACCTTC,CASSPRDRDYGYTF
NA,TRBJ1-1,TRBD1,TRBV13,TGTGCCAGCAGCCCAGCACAGGGGGTGATGAACACTGAAGCTTTCTTT,CASSPAQGVMNTEAFF
NA,TRBJ1-1,NA,TRBV5-4,TGTGCCAGCAGCGGAATAAGTGGGGCGCGTGGTTTCTTT,CASSGISGARGFF
NA,TRBJ2-5,NA,TRBV7-2,TGTGCCAGCAGCTTAGGTGGTAGCCCGGCGGAGACCCAGTACTTC,CASSLGGSPAETQYF
NA,TRBJ2-5,NA,TRBV19,TGTGCCAGTAGTATAGTTGGTAACAGCGAGACCCAGTACTTC,CASSIVGNSETQYF
NA,TRBJ2-5,NA,TRBV12-3/TRBV12-4,TGTGCCAGCAGCGCAGACGGGGAGACCCAGTACTTC,CASSADGETQYF
NA,TRBJ1-2,TRBD1,TRBV27,TGTGCCAGCAGTTTGAGCACGGACAGGGTTGGTGGCTACACCTTC,CASSLSTDRVGGYTF
NA,TRBJ2-1,TRBD2,TRBV18,TGTGCCAGCTCACCCGGGCTAGCGGGAGAGAATGAGCAGTTCTTC,CASSPGLAGENEQFF
NA,TRBJ2-3,NA,TRBV7-2,TGTGCCAGCAGCTCGAATGTGGCCGGTGGGGCGTGGTTGACAGATACGCAGTATTTT,CASSSNVAGGAWLTDTQYF
NA,TRBJ1-2,NA,TRBV5-1,TGCGCCAGCAGCTTTTCTACTGGTTCCGCAGGGTCGAATGGCTACACCTTC,CASSFSTGSAGSNGYTF
NA,TRBJ1-1,NA,TRBV6-5,TGTGCCAGCAGTTACTCGTCGGTCGGGGGGGACACTGAAGCTTTCTTT,CASSYSSVGGDTEAFF